This TCR beta chain stems from a study of blood T cell repertoires in COVID-19. Study summary: The cDNA or gDNA used as material had been derived from T cells, B-cell-depleted T cells, or PBMCs.

CDR1 is LNHDA, CDR2 SQIVND, per germline (reference sequence). Trimming took off 4 bases at V and 5 bases at J, with 5 bases between the two ends. This CDR3 is built from 11 residues. Profiling relied on immunoSEQ multiplex PCR, and the TCRdb table lists in-frame clones only, not all of them. The sample records under 300,000 clones, about 86% being singletons. The participants were between roughly 18 and 89 years old and came from 24 US areas. For recovered donors of Cohort 3, there were two negative PCRs, clearance, or symptom resolution. The sequence was collected from a man in his fifties who had recovered from COVID-19. This chain links TRBV19 with TRBJ2-5; D gene uncertain. Sequenced sample: PBMCs or T cells enriched from blood (not recorded which). Here the CDR3 DNA reads TGTGCCAGTAGTAACCGGGAGACCCAGTACTTC. Translated: CASSNRETQYF.